This entry describes one T cell receptor beta chain. Its antigen specificity is not known. No base-level quality is on record; no much larger clone is a single base apart. These data are taken from a study of blood T cell repertoires in COVID-19 (dated by TCRdb to 2020 to 2022). In terms of the full investigation: Samples from collaborators originated in the United States, Italy and Spain and spanned both the acute and convalescent phases of COVID-19. A freely available public database, intended as a resource for researchers studying the immune response to SARS-CoV-2, is where the repertoires were released. A de-identified subject ID, COVID-19 status, age in years and sex were almost always included in the sample metadata. The material from the prospective study consisted of cDNA or gDNA derived from T cells, B-cell-depleted T cells, or PBMCs. The samples were drawn from the first 160 participants of the ongoing ImmuneRACE study and from 1,254 subjects provided by 6 global collaborators. Where available, HLA class I and class II types were obtained from metadata supplied by the sample provider rather than from assay-based typing. The dataset comprised deeply sampled blood TCRbeta repertoires from subjects exposed to, actively infected with, or recovered from COVID-19.

Samples from volunteer blood donors who had recovered from COVID-19 were contributed by a second Seattle source. Whole blood was collected in K2EDTA tubes by collaborating institutions according to the institutions' own protocols. Collaborator samples were shipped for TCRbeta analysis as frozen whole blood, isolated PBMCs, or DNA extracted from either sample type. The research as a whole found: How much clinical and demographic metadata was included differed by source and by participant, and the metadata was provided uncurated.

TCRbeta CDR3 regions were amplified from genomic DNA by means of the immunoSEQ Assay, a bias-controlled multiplex PCR. In the original analysis: Within the assay, amplification of reference gene primers was used to estimate how many nucleated cells each sample contained. To quantify the absolute abundance of each unique TCRbeta CDR3 rearrangement, sequence reads were collapsed and filtered. Productive Simpson clonality was computed per sample as the square root of Simpson's diversity index over productive rearrangements. This is the immuneACCESS table as TCRdb keeps it, with only in-frame sequences that have V and J called. A part of the clones is gone; compared with another copy, unresolved V genes explain less than half, and the rest is unexplained. V, J and clone size are those of that table, while D and trimming were read from the DNA. Recorded for this sample are 130,000 to 150,000 clones; 87% of them occurred a single time. The ten largest make up roughly 37% of the sample.

The germline V gene encodes CDR1 SGHVS and CDR2 FQNEAQ. Inclusive of the bounding cysteine and phenylalanine, the CDR3 is 14 residues long. Only the CDR3 region is kept as DNA, spanning 42 bases read in frame from base 1. Cut back by 5 bases and 6 bases, the V and J ends lie 16 bases apart. Input material: peripheral blood. This sequence originates from a man aged 50-59 years who had recovered from COVID-19. This chain joins TRBV7-8 to TRBJ1-2; 6 matching bases give a weak D call of TRBD1. The CDR3 in this case is CASSEDSALHGYTF. The DNA reads as follows: TGTGCCAGCAGCGAGGACAGCGCTCTGCATGGCTACACCTTC.